This T cell receptor beta chain was observed in a study of human T cells and chemical hapten exposure (dated by TCRdb to the early 2020s). For the study in its entirety: For sensitization, 2% DPC in acetone was applied to an approximately 2 cm by approximately 2 cm area of upper inner arm skin. The study tracked peripheral blood TCR repertoire changes in vivo during primary and secondary sensitization to the hapten diphenylcyclopropenone (DPC) in alopecia patients. Throughout the roughly 25-week study period, patients were also given weekly therapeutic DPC doses on the scalp. Alopecia areata with under or over 50% scalp involvement, alopecia totalis and alopecia universalis were represented in the patient cohort, which was mostly female. For TCR sequencing, blood came from over 25 alopecia patients at anywhere from one to four time points (pre-sensitization, 2, 6 and 24 weeks). Libraries were pooled for sequencing, and variation in per-sample TCR yields was attributed mainly to small differences in library volumes within the pool. Patch tests used Finn chambers with 0.01% DPC on the upper back, scored after 6 days by International Contact Dermatitis Research Group standards. Blood samples were taken from patients before sensitization (week 0) and then at 2, 6 and about 24 weeks after DPC sensitization.

This clonotype was found many times. Its antigen has not been determined. No much larger clone is present one base from it, and per-base qualities are unavailable. What the study reported, not specific to this receptor: No change with DPC sensitization was found in the number of TCRs above 1 in 1000 frequency, and no evidence of global repertoire structure alterations was found. After repeated subsampling, the strength of the expansion versus patch-test correlation and the threshold at which it became significant changed. Compared with pre-sensitization or healthy control sets, expanded TCRs formed significantly more large CDR3 similarity clusters, which is consistent with antigen-driven responses. Because all patients had alopecia, a presumed autoimmune disease, the immune response of the patients might differ from that of healthy individuals. A positive correlation was found between the number of PT1 expanded TCRs and patch test score, with significance reached at thresholds 8, 16 and 32 but not 4.

The germline V gene (reference sequence) supplies CDR1 LGHDT and CDR2 YNNKEL. Inclusive of the bounding cysteine and phenylalanine, the CDR3 is 14 residues long. Just CDR3 DNA is preserved here, 42 bases in frame from base 1. V gives up 0 bases and J gives up 2 bases, and the segment between their germline ends measures 7 bases. The time point label for this specimen denotes: pre-sensitization, week 0. The intended sense of this specimen's treatment or condition label: therapeutic diphenylcyclopropenone sensitization with weekly scalp DPC. Blood at each patch-test visit was drawn before the patch test was applied. To be eligible, patients had to be aged 18 to 70, diagnosed with alopecia and judged suitable for DPC therapy, while pregnant patients were excluded. Total RNA was extracted from unfractionated whole blood that had been collected in Tempus Blood RNA tubes. The library was generated by RACE. Sequencing relied on a NextSeq 500. During library preparation, unique molecular identifiers were attached to individual cDNA molecules so that TCRs could be counted quantitatively and reproducibly. Both TCR alpha and TCR beta chains were sequenced from each blood RNA sample. The published analysis was carried out like this. The median number of TCRs per sample was some 100,000, ranging from about 20,000 to 690,600. V, J and CDR3 annotation of the TCR reads was performed with the Decombinator software suite. Every sample was subsampled to the same number of TCRs (28,000) for the PS versus PT1 abundance plots. Expanded TCRs were defined as absent before sensitization and observed at least eight times at the 2-week time point. TCRdb reworked the public reads: Q25 trimming with fastp, MiXCR clone assembly, productive beta chains retained. Every CDR3 protein is listed once, alongside the most common genes and DNA of its rows. In this record, the V and J calls reflect TCRdb's handling and not the investigators' own analysis. The sample data list under 200,000 distinct CDR3 sequences, and roughly 30% of these were observed just once. The ten largest clones take up under 3% of the sample.

Here the chain combines TRBV3-1 and TRBJ2-5; a tentative D match to TRBD2 spans 5 bases. This TCR came from a woman between 25 and 40 years old with alopecia areata. Some clones in this sample may be carry-over from other donors' samples. This specimen was whole blood, taken in connection with sensitization to the hapten diphenylcyclopropenone (DPC). The CDR3 reads CASSQDSVQETQYF. The nucleotide sequence is TGTGCCAGCAGCCAAGATAGCGTACAAGAGACCCAGTACTTC.